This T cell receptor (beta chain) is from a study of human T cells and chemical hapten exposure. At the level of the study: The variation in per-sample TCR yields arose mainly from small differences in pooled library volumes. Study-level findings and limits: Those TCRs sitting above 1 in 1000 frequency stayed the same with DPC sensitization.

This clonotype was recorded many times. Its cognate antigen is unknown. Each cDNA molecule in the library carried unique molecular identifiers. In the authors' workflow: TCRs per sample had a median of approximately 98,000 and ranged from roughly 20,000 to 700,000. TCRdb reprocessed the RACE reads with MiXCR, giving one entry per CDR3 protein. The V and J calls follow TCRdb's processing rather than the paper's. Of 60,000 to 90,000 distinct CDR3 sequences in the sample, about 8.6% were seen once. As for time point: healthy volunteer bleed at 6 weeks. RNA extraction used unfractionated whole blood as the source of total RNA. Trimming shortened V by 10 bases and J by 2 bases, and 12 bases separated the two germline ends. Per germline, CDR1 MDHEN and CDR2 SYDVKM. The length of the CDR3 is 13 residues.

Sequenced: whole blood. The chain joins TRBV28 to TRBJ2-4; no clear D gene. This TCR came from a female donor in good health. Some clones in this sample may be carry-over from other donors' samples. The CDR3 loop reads CATRAGSKNIQYF. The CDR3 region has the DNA TGTGCCACACGAGCCGGATCCAAAAACATTCAGTACTTC.